Following are 29 T cell receptor beta chains from one sample sequenced in a study of human CD8 memory T cell subsets. Construction of TCR beta libraries was accomplished by means of UMI-labeled 5' RACE. After re-calling the 5' RACE reads, TCRdb lists one entry per CDR3 protein, DNA absent. With under 13,000 distinct CDR3 sequences in the sample, the ten largest clones hold around 15%. The material sequenced was CD8+ T cells from PBMCs. These receptors were collected from a human donor in good health.

J is TRBJ2-5 and V is TRBV20-1; as DNA is missing, the TRBD2 call by TCRdb cannot be tested. CDR1 and CDR2 from the germline V gene are DFQATT and SNEGSKA (reference sequence). The CDR3 length is 14 residues. This chain's CDR3 is CSAKGGPHQETQYF.

The V gene is TRBV5-1, the J gene TRBJ2-1; TCRdb's D gene call, TRBD1, goes unchecked for lack of DNA. This CDR3 is 15 amino acids long. Germline V CDR1 and CDR2: SGHRS, YFSETQ. CDR3 amino acids: CASSILTGQTNEQFF.

J is TRBJ2-7 and V is TRBV12-3 or TRBV12-4; TCRdb's D call of TRBD1 is untestable without DNA. CDR3 length: 13 amino acids. The CDR3 is CASSPQGRGEQYF.

This chain links TRBV13 with TRBJ1-1; TCRdb proposes TRBD1, but this gene call is untestable without DNA. Germline CDR1 and CDR2: PRHDT and FYEKMQ (reference sequence). CDR3 length: 16 residues. The CDR3 sequence is CASSSLRGGLNTEAFF.

The chain joins TRBV27 to TRBJ2-3; lacking DNA, the TRBD1 call made by TCRdb goes unchecked. The CDR3 is made up of 12 amino acids. Germline-derived CDR1 and CDR2 are MNHEY and SMNVEV (reference sequence). The CDR3 loop is CASRESGVAQYF.

V usage is TRBV5-5 and J usage is TRBJ2-1. Looked up from germline, CDR1 is SGHKS and CDR2 is YYEKEE (reference sequence). This CDR3 is 14 amino acids long. The CDR3 protein is CASSLYGSPYEQFF.

This chain uses TRBV5-5 with TRBJ2-1; TCRdb outputs TRBD1, but without DNA this stays unchecked. The germline gives CDR1 SGHKS, CDR2 YYEKEE (reference sequence). This CDR3 is built from 13 residues. This CDR3 is CASSWTDNNEQFF.

The rearrangement joins TRBV27 to TRBJ1-1; TCRdb's D call of TRBD1 is untestable without DNA. The CDR3 runs to 15 residues. The germline V gene encodes CDR1 MNHEY and CDR2 SMNVEV (reference sequence). This CDR3 is CASSFQGTGFSEAFF.

This chain connects TRBV5-4 to TRBJ2-1; TCRdb proposes TRBD1, but this gene call is untestable without DNA. CDR1 is SGHNT and CDR2 is YYREEE in the germline V gene (reference sequence). CDR3 size: 15 residues. The chain's CDR3 is CASSLWRTGLGEQFF. The full variable domain, its missing parts supplied by reference TRBV5-4 and TRBJ2-1, is ETGVTQSPTHLIKTRGQQVTLRCSSQSGHNTVSWYQQALGQGPQFIFQYYREEENGRGNFPPRFSGLQFPNYSSELNVNALELDDSALYLCASSLWRTGLGEQFFGPGTRLTVL.

This chain's CDR3 is CASSFLTDRETQYF. The rearrangement links TRBV7-2 to TRBJ2-5. Looked up from germline, CDR1 is SGHTA and CDR2 is FQGNSA. This CDR3 contains 14 residues.

This sequence joins TRBV5-6 and TRBJ2-2; without DNA, the TCRdb call of TRBD2 cannot be checked. The CDR3 is 16 amino acids. Germline lookup yields CDR1 SGHDT and CDR2 YYEEEE. The CDR3 here is CASSLLAGYFTGELFF.

J is TRBJ1-2 and V is TRBV27; TCRdb selects TRBD1, and the lack of DNA leaves this call unchecked. Germline CDR1 reads MNHEY; CDR2 reads SMNVEV (reference sequence). This CDR3 comprises 12 residues. The CDR3 loop reads CASRQGNYGYTF.

The chain's CDR3 is CASTPRGTGDYNEQFF. The chain employs TRBV2 and TRBJ2-1; TCRdb picks TRBD1, but there is no DNA to check that call. Germline V gives CDR1 SNHLY, CDR2 FYNNEI. This CDR3 has 16 residues.

This rearrangement joins TRBV28 to TRBJ1-2; TCRdb proposes TRBD1, but this gene call is untestable without DNA. The V gene's germline CDR1 is MDHEN and CDR2 SYDVKM. This CDR3 region has 14 residues. The CDR3 region is CASMGTGRNYGYTF.

CDR3 loop: CATSESSGTRNEQFF. The chain employs TRBV24-1 and TRBJ2-1; TCRdb's D gene call, TRBD2, goes unchecked for lack of DNA. The germline CDR1 and CDR2 sequences are KGHDR and SFDVKD. The CDR3 loop spans 15 amino acids.

This chain uses TRBV9 with TRBJ2-7. Germline V CDR1 and CDR2: SGDLS, YYNGEE. The CDR3 has 14 residues. CDR3 sequence reads: CASSGDGDYYEQYF.

The chain has TRBV7-9 and TRBJ2-3; checking the TCRdb D call of TRBD1 is not possible without DNA. Germline V gene lookup returns CDR1 SEHNR and CDR2 FQNEAQ (reference sequence). This CDR3 spans 15 amino acids. CDR3: CASSLAYRGQNTQYF.

The rearrangement links TRBV11-2 to TRBJ2-7. The germline V gene has CDR1 SGHAT and CDR2 FQNNGV. The CDR3 is 15 amino acids. CDR3 loop: CASSLSGLRSYEQYF.

The CDR3 region is CASSMTGSRGYNEQFF. This rearrangement joins TRBV7-9 to TRBJ2-1; TCRdb picks TRBD1, but there is no DNA to check that call. Germline CDR1 and CDR2: SEHNR and FQNEAQ (reference sequence). There are 16 residues in the CDR3.

V and J are TRBV28 and TRBJ2-5. Germline CDR1 and CDR2: MDHEN and SYDVKM. The CDR3 loop spans 16 amino acids. CDR3 amino acids: CASSLESGMDQETQYF.

In terms of frequency, this clonotype is medium-sized. This sequence joins TRBV7-2 and TRBJ2-3; TCRdb names TRBD1, which stays unverified in the absence of DNA. Germline V gene sequence: CDR1 SGHTA, CDR2 FQGNSA. This CDR3 spans 14 amino acids. The CDR3 here is CASSLGQGTDTQYF. Full variable domain (remainder filled in from reference TRBV7-2 and TRBJ2-3): GAGVSQSPSNKVTEKGKDVELRCDPISGHTALYWYRQSLGQGLEFLIYFQGNSAPDKSGLPSDRFSAERTGGSVSTLTIQRTQQEDSAVYLCASSLGQGTDTQYFGPGTRLTVL.

The chain combines TRBV7-2 with TRBJ2-3; TCRdb's D call of TRBD1 is untestable without DNA. Germline loops: CDR1 SGHTA, CDR2 FQGNSA. There are 17 residues in the CDR3. CDR3 amino acids: CASSLVGRGTSTDTQYF.

V and J are TRBV2 and TRBJ2-1; there is no DNA to check the TCRdb D call of TRBD1. The CDR3 loop spans 15 amino acids. The germline V gene encodes CDR1 SNHLY and CDR2 FYNNEI. The CDR3: CASGGRGSPGNEQFF. Full variable domain (missing parts from reference TRBV2 and TRBJ2-1): EPEVTQTPSHQVTQMGQEVILRCVPISNHLYFYWYRQILGQKVEFLVSFYNNEISEKSEIFDDQFSVERPDGSNFTLKIRSTKLEDSAMYFCASGGRGSPGNEQFFGPGTRLTVL.

This chain connects TRBV30 to TRBJ2-7; TCRdb's assignment of TRBD1 cannot be checked, as there is no DNA. Germline-derived CDR1 and CDR2 are GTSNPN and SVGIG (reference sequence). This CDR3 is 13 amino acids long. The CDR3 is CAWSGTGTPWQYF. Filled out from reference TRBV30 and TRBJ2-7, the complete variable domain reads SQTIHQWPATLVQPVGSPLSLECTVEGTSNPNLYWYRQAAGRGLQLLFYSVGIGQISSEVPQNLSASRPQDRQFILSSKKLLLSDSGFYLCAWSGTGTPWQYFGPGTRLTVT.

This chain uses TRBV19 with TRBJ1-1; the TRBD1 assignment by TCRdb is unverifiable without DNA. The CDR3 covers 12 residues. Germline V lookup: CDR1 LNHDA, CDR2 SQIVND (reference sequence). CDR3 protein: CASSIPGYEAFF.

The rearrangement joins TRBV7-9 to TRBJ2-3. CDR3 length: 16 amino acids. CDR1 and CDR2 (germline): SEHNR, FQNEAQ (reference sequence). CDR3 residues: CASSLQVMASTDTQYF.

CDR3 sequence reads: CASSVAVPAVTSELINSYNEQFF. The chain links TRBV9 to TRBJ2-1; with no DNA, the TCRdb D assignment of TRBD2 cannot be verified. In germline, CDR1 is SGDLS, CDR2 YYNGEE. This CDR3 has 23 amino acids.

V gene TRBV12-3 or TRBV12-4 combines with J gene TRBJ1-1; TCRdb lists TRBD1, though no DNA is available to test this call. The CDR3 has 14 amino acids. The CDR3 reads CASSFSGGVTEAFF.

This chain joins TRBV5-4 and TRBJ2-2; TCRdb selects TRBD2, and the lack of DNA leaves this call unchecked. The CDR3 is made up of 20 amino acids. In germline, CDR1 is SGHNT, CDR2 YYREEE (reference sequence). The CDR3 loop reads CASSPSVPFFAGDSTGELFF.